This T cell receptor (beta chain) emerged from a study of shared clonotypes between healthy human individuals. A word on this clone: Antigen: not known.

In germline, CDR1 is MGHRA, CDR2 YSYEKL. CDR3 length: 15 amino acids. V was pared by 0 bases and J by 4 bases, with 12 bases between. Across several immunoSEQ plates, the genomic DNA of each subset was split evenly. In the authors' workflow: ImmunoSEQ only sent back junction sequences with no quality scores, so filtering was done differently. Profiling relied on immunoSEQ multiplex PCR, and the TCRdb table lists in-frame clones only, not all of them. V and J calls and clone size are as listed in that table; D and trimming were resolved from the DNA. The sample has millions of clones, approximately 95% seen once; the top ten hold roughly 1%. Selected positively for CCR7 and CD45RO-negative, naive CD8 cells excluded terminally differentiated effector memory CD45RA+ cells. General study findings and limits: Despite large depth, sorted-subset datasets appeared incompletely sequenced.

The chain links TRBV4-1 to TRBJ2-5; D call uncertain. The sequenced sample consisted of naive CD8+ T cells sorted from blood. This receptor was taken from a man between 18 and 29 years old in good health. The CDR3 DNA reads as TGCGCCAGCAGCCAAGAGGGGTCCCTTGGAGAGACCCAGTACTTC. Protein sequence: CASSQEGSLGETQYF.